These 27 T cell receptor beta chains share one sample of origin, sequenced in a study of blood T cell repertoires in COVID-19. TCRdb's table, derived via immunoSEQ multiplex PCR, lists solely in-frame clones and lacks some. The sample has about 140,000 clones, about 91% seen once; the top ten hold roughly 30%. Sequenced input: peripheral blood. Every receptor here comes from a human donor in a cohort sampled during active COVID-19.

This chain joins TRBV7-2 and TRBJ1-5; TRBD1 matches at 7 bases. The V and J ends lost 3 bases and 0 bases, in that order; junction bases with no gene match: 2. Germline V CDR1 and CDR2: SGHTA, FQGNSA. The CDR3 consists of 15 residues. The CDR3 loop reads CASSLGQYSNQPQHF. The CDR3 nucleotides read TGTGCCAGCAGCTTGGGACAGTATAGCAATCAGCCCCAGCATTTT. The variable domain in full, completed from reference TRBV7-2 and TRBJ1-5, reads GAGVSQSPSNKVTEKGKDVELRCDPISGHTALYWYRQSLGQGLEFLIYFQGNSAPDKSGLPSDRFSAERTGGSVSTLTIQRTQQEDSAVYLCASSLGQYSNQPQHFGDGTRLSIL.

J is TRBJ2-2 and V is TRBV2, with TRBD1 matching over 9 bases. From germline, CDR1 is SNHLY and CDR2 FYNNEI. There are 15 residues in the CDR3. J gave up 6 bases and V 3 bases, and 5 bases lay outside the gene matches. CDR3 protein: CASSETGGASGELFF. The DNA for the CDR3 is TGTGCCAGCAGTGAGACAGGGGGTGCCTCCGGGGAGCTGTTTTTT. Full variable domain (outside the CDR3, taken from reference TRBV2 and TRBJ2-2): EPEVTQTPSHQVTQMGQEVILRCVPISNHLYFYWYRQILGQKVEFLVSFYNNEISEKSEIFDDQFSVERPDGSNFTLKIRSTKLEDSAMYFCASSETGGASGELFFGEGSRLTVL.

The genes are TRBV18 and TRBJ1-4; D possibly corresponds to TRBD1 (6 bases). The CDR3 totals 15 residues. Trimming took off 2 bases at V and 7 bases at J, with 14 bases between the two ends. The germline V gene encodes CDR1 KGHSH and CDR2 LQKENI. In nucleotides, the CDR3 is TGTGCCAGCTCACCAGGGGGCCCGGACCGTGAAAAACTGTTTTTT. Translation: CASSPGGPDREKLFF.

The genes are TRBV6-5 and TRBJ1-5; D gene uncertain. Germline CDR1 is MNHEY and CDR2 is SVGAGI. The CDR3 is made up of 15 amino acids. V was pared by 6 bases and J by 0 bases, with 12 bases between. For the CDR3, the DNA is TGTGCCAGCAGCTCCGCTAGGTATAGCAATCAGCCCCAGCATTTT. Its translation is CASSSARYSNQPQHF.

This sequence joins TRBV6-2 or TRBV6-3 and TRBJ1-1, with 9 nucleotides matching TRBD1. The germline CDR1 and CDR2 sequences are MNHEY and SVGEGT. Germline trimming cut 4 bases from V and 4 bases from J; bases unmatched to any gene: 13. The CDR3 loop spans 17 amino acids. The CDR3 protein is CASSFPGTGTLGTEAFF. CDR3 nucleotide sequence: TGTGCCAGCAGTTTCCCCGGGACAGGGACTTTGGGCACTGAAGCTTTCTTT.

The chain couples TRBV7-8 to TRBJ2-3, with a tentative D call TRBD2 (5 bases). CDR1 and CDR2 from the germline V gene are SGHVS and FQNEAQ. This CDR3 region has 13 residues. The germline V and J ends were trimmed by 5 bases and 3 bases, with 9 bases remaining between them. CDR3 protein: CASSPDLTDTQYF. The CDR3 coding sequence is TGTGCCAGCAGCCCGGACTTGACAGATACGCAGTATTTT.

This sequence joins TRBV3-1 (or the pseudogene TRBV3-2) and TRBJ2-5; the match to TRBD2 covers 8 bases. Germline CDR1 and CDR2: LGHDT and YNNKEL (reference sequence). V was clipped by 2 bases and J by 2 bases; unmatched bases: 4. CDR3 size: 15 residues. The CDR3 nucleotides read TGTGCCAGCAGCCAACTAGCGGGTTCTCAAGAGACCCAGTACTTC. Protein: CASSQLAGSQETQYF.

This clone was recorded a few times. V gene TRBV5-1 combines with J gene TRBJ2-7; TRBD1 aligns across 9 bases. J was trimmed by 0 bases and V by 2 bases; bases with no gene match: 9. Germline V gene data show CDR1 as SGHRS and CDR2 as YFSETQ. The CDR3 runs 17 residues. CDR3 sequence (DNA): TGCGCCAGCAGCTTTCCCAGGAGGACAGGGGACTCCTACGAGCAGTACTTC. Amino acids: CASSFPRRTGDSYEQYF.

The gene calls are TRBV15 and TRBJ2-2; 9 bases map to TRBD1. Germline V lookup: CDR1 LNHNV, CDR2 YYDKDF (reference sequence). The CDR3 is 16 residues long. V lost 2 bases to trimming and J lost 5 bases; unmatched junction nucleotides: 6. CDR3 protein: CATSRSGTGRTGELFF. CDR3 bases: TGTGCCACCAGCAGATCCGGGACAGGGAGAACCGGGGAGCTGTTTTTT.

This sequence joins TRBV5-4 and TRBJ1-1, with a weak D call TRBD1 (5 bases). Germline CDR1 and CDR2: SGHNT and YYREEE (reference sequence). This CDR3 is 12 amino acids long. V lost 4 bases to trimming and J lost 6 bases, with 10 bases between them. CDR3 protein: CASSPAGAEAFF. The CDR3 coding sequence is TGTGCCAGCAGCCCGGCGGGGGCTGAAGCTTTCTTT.

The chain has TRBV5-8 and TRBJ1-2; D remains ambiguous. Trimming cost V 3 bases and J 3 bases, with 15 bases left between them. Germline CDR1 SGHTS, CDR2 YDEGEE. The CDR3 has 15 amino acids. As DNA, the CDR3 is TGTGCCAGCAGCTGGGGTTTCGGGGTTTACTATGGCTACACCTTC. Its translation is CASSWGFGVYYGYTF.

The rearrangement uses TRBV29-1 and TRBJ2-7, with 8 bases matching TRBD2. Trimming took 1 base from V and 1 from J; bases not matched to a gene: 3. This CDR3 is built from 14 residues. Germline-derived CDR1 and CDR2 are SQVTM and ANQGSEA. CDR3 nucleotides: TGCAGCGTTGAAGTTAGCGGGGCATCCTACGAGCAGTACTTC. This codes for CSVEVSGASYEQYF.

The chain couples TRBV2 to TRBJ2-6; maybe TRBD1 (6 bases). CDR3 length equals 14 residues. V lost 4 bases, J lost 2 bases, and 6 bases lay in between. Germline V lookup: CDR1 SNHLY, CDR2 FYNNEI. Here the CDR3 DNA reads TGTGCCAGCAGTGGGACAGCTGGGGCCAACGTCCTGACTTTC. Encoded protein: CASSGTAGANVLTF.

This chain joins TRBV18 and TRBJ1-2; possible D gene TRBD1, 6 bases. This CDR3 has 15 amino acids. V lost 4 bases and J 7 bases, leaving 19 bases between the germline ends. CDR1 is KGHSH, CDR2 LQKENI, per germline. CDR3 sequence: CASSLFTGPMSGYTF. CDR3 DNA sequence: TGTGCCAGCTCACTCTTTACAGGGCCTATGTCTGGCTACACCTTC.

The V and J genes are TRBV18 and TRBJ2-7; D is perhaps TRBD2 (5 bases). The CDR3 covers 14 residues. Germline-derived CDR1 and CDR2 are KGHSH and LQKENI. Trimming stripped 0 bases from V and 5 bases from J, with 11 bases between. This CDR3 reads CASSPPGSEDEQYF. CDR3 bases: TGTGCCAGCTCACCACCGGGGTCGGAGGACGAGCAGTACTTC. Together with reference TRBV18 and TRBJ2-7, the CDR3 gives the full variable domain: NAGVMQNPRHLVRRRGQEARLRCSPMKGHSHVYWYRQLPEEGLKFMVYLQKENIIDESGMPKERFSAEFPKEGPSILRIQQVVRGDSAAYFCASSPPGSEDEQYFGPGTRLTVT.

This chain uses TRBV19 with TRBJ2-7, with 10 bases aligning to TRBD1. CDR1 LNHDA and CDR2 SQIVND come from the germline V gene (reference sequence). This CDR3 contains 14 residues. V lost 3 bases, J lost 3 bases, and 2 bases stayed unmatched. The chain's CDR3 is CASSIGQGVYEQYF. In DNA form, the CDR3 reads TGTGCCAGTAGTATCGGACAGGGGGTCTACGAGCAGTACTTC.

The CDR3 DNA follows: TGTGCCAGCAGGTCATTTGACAATGAGCAGTTCTTC. Its translation is CASRSFDNEQFF. The gene calls are TRBV12-3 or TRBV12-4 and TRBJ2-1, with D hard to call. The CDR3 contains 12 residues. V was cut by 6 bases and J by 5 bases, with 8 bases left in between.

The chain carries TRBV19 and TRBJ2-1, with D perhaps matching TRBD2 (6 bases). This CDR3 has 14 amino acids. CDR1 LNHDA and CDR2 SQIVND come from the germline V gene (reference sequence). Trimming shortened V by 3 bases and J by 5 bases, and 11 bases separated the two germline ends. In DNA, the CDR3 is TGTGCCAGTAGTATGGCGGGGAACCACAATGAGCAGTTCTTC. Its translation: CASSMAGNHNEQFF.

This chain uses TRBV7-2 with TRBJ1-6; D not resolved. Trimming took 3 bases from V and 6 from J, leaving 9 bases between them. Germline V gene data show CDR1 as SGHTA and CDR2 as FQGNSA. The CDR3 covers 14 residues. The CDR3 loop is CASSFSGFNSPLHF. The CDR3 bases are TGTGCCAGCAGCTTTTCTGGCTTTAATTCACCCCTCCACTTT. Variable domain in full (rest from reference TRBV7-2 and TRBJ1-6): GAGVSQSPSNKVTEKGKDVELRCDPISGHTALYWYRQSLGQGLEFLIYFQGNSAPDKSGLPSDRFSAERTGGSVSTLTIQRTQQEDSAVYLCASSFSGFNSPLHFGNGTRLTVT.

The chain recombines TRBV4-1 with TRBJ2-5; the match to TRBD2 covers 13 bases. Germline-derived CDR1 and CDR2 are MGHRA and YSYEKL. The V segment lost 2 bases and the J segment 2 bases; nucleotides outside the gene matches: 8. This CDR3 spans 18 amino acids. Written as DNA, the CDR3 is TGCGCCAGCAGCCAACTCTGGACTAGCGGGGGAGTTCAAGAGACCCAGTACTTC. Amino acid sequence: CASSQLWTSGGVQETQYF.

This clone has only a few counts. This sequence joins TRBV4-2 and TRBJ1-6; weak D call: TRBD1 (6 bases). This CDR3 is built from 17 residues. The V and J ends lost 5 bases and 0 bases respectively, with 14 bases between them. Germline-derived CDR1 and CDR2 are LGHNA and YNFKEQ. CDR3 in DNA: TGTGCCAGCAGCGCCCGGGACATCAGCTCCTATAATTCACCCCTCCACTTT. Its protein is CASSARDISSYNSPLHF.

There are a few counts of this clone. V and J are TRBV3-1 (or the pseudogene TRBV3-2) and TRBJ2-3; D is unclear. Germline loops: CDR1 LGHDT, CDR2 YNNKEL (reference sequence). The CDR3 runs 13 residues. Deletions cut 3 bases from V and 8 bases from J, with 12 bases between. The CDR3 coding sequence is TGTGCCAGCAGCCAGAACCCCCACGGTACGCAGTATTTT. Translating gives CASSQNPHGTQYF.

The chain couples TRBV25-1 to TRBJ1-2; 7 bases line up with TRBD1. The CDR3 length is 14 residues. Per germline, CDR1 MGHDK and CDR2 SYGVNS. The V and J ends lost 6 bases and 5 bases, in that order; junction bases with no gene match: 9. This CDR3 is CASRHSGTDYGYTF. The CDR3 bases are TGTGCCAGCAGGCACTCGGGGACAGATTATGGCTACACCTTC.

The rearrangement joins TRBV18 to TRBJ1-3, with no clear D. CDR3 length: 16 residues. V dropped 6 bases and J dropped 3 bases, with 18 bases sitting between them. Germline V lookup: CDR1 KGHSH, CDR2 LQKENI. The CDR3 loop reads CASSSIGRGDGNTIYF. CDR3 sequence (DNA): TGTGCCAGCTCCTCCATCGGGAGAGGTGATGGAAACACCATATATTTT.

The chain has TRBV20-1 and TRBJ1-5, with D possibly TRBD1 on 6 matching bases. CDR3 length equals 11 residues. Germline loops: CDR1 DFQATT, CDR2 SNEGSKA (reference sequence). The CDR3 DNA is TGCAGCCCGGACAGCCCTCAGCCCCAGCATTTT. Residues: CSPDSPQPQHF.

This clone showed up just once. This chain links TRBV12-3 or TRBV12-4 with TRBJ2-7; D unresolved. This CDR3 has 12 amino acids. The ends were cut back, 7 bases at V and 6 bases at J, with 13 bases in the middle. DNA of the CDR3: TGTGCCAGCACCCCCGGCGGTTTCGAGCAGTACTTC. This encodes CASTPGGFEQYF.

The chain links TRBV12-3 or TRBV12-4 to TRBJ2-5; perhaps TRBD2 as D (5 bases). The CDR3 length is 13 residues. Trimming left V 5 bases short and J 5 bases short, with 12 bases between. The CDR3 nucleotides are TGTGCCAGCAGTATACGGGGTCCGGAGACCCAGTACTTC. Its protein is CASSIRGPETQYF.